The next 10 T cell receptor beta chains were all read from a single sample in a study of blood T cell repertoires in COVID-19. The table came from immunoSEQ multiplex PCR; TCRdb's copy has only in-frame clones and leaves some out. The sample includes about 300,000 clones, approximately 90% of them seen just once. Sequencing was done on a sample of peripheral blood. These receptors were taken from a woman aged 45-65 years with COVID-19, enrolled during active disease.

V usage is TRBV19 and J usage is TRBJ1-2; TRBD1 might be the D (5 bases). Germline V gene data show CDR1 as LNHDA and CDR2 as SQIVND (reference sequence). Trimming left V 7 bases short and J 5 bases short, with 26 bases between. The CDR3 is 17 amino acids. CDR3 bases: TGTGCCAGTACCTTCGCAGGGTTAAGTCTTTATGGATATGGCTACACCTTC. Translation gives CASTFAGLSLYGYGYTF.

V gene TRBV2 combines with J gene TRBJ2-2, with 10 bases identical to TRBD1. Germline assignment: CDR1 SNHLY and CDR2 FYNNEI. V was clipped by 6 bases and J by 5 bases; unmatched bases: 6. The CDR3 contains 15 residues. The DNA of the CDR3 is TGTGCCAGCAGCGGGGACAGGGGAACAACCGGGGAGCTGTTTTTT. It translates to CASSGDRGTTGELFF.

The chain recombines TRBV19 with TRBJ1-1; D not certain. The V gene's germline CDR1 is LNHDA and CDR2 SQIVND (reference sequence). The CDR3 spans 12 residues. The V and J ends lost 7 bases and 2 bases respectively, with 8 bases between them. The CDR3 nucleotides are TGTGCCAGTAAGGCGGGTAACACTGAAGCTTTCTTT. This gives the protein CASKAGNTEAFF.

The chain couples TRBV29-1 to TRBJ2-1; the match to TRBD2 covers 10 bases. The CDR3 consists of 12 residues. V was pared by 7 bases and J by 5 bases, with 2 bases of the junction left unmatched. CDR1 and CDR2 from the germline V gene are SQVTM and ANQGSEA. CDR3 loop: CSGTSGNNEQFF. For the CDR3, the DNA is TGCAGCGGTACTAGCGGGAACAATGAGCAGTTCTTC.

The rearrangement joins TRBV7-9 to TRBJ1-1, with 10 nucleotides matching TRBD1. Germline V lookup: CDR1 SEHNR, CDR2 FQNEAQ (reference sequence). The CDR3 is 15 residues long. V lost 5 bases to trimming and J lost 5 bases; unmatched junction nucleotides: 8. The CDR3 spells CASSPDRGPGTEAFF. In nucleotides, the CDR3 is TGTGCCAGCAGCCCAGACAGGGGGCCGGGGACTGAAGCTTTCTTT.

This chain joins TRBV11-3 and TRBJ2-3; 8 nucleotides line up with TRBD2. Germline lookup yields CDR1 SGHNT and CDR2 YENEEA. V dropped 5 bases and J dropped 3; count of bases not matched to a gene: 7. The CDR3 consists of 15 residues. The DNA of the CDR3 is TGTGCCAGCAGCCGCGGCCGCGGGGGGACAGATACGCAGTATTTT. Residues: CASSRGRGGTDTQYF.

The table lists this clone with a count of one. This chain connects TRBV4-1 to TRBJ2-1, with D perhaps matching TRBD2 (6 bases). Per the germline V gene, CDR1 is MGHRA and CDR2 is YSYEKL. CDR3 length: 17 amino acids. The V gene lost 0 bases and the J gene lost 5 bases, with 17 bases spanning the gap. The CDR3 region is CASSQEGSGRGNNEQFF. The CDR3 coding sequence is TGCGCCAGCAGCCAAGAAGGTAGCGGACGGGGAAACAATGAGCAGTTCTTC.

This clone was seen just once. The chain couples TRBV9 to TRBJ1-4, with 9 positions matching TRBD1. Germline V gene lookup returns CDR1 SGDLS and CDR2 YYNGEE. The CDR3 is 14 residues long. V shed 4 bases, J shed 8 bases, and the junction held 6 bases outside the gene matches. The CDR3 DNA follows: TGTGCCAGCAGCCCCCAGGACAGGGGAGAAAAACTGTTTTTT. Its protein is CASSPQDRGEKLFF.

The DNA of the CDR3 is TGTGCCAGCAGCTCTAGAGGGGACAGCAGCACAGATACGCAGTATTTT. The encoded protein is CASSSRGDSSTDTQYF. This chain connects TRBV9 to TRBJ2-3, with 7 bases lining up with TRBD1. This CDR3 region has 16 residues. Germline loops: CDR1 SGDLS, CDR2 YYNGEE. Germline trimming cut 4 bases from V and 0 bases from J; bases unmatched to any gene: 8.

The table lists this clone with a few counts. This sequence joins TRBV27 and TRBJ2-7; TRBD1 matches 10 bases. The CDR3 sequence is 16 residues long. CDR1 MNHEY and CDR2 SMNVEV come from the germline V gene (reference sequence). With V trimmed by 6 bases and J by 6 bases, 14 bases remained unmatched. CDR3 coding DNA: TGTGCCAGCAGGCTAAAATCCGGGACAGGGGTCCTCGAGCAGTACTTC. This codes for CASRLKSGTGVLEQYF.